The 13 T cell receptor beta chains listed next were all sequenced from one sample in a study of cytomegalovirus exposure and HLA in healthy donors. The study ran its PCR with 60 Vbeta and 13 Jbeta primers. The repertoire was sequenced with immunoSEQ multiplex PCR; TCRdb's copy has only in-frame clones and lacks some. The sample shows more than 80,000 clones, just under 70% of them seen only once. The sequenced material came from PBMCs. These TCRs come from a man in his forties or fifties in good health and CMV-seronegative.

This clone appeared once. V and J are TRBV7-3 and TRBJ2-1; TRBD2 matches 9 bases. The CDR3 spans 15 residues. Germline CDR1 is SGHTA and CDR2 is FQGTGA. V dropped 0 bases and J dropped 3; count of bases not matched to a gene: 0. The CDR3 protein is CASSLTAGGYNEQFF. CDR3 in DNA: TGTGCCAGCAGCTTAACAGCGGGAGGCTACAATGAGCAGTTCTTC.

This clone occurred once. The chain couples TRBV19 to TRBJ2-7, with 9 positions matching TRBD1. This CDR3 has 14 amino acids. Looked up from germline, CDR1 is LNHDA and CDR2 is SQIVND (reference sequence). V lost 7 bases, J lost 7 bases, and 11 bases stayed unmatched. The CDR3 region has the DNA TGTGCCAGTAAAGAAGACAGGGGGATTGGGGAGCAGTACTTC. Amino acid sequence: CASKEDRGIGEQYF.

The chain employs TRBV30 and TRBJ1-2; D uncertain. Deletions cut 0 bases from V and 2 bases from J, with 13 bases between. The CDR3 has 15 residues. CDR1 and CDR2 from the germline V gene are GTSNPN and SVGIG (reference sequence). CDR3 bases: TGTGCCTGGAGTGTTACCAGACGGAGCAACTATGGCTACACCTTC. The encoded protein is CAWSVTRRSNYGYTF.

The V gene is TRBV15, the J gene TRBJ1-5; no clear D. CDR3 length: 13 residues. The germline CDR1 and CDR2 sequences are LNHNV and YYDKDF (reference sequence). Trimming shortened V by 4 bases and J by 4 bases, and 8 bases separated the two germline ends. The CDR3 DNA sequence: TGTGCCACCAGCATTAGCAGAAATCAGCCCCAGCATTTT. Protein: CATSISRNQPQHF.

The chain uses TRBV5-1 and TRBJ2-3; D uncertain. V lost 2 bases and J lost 0, with 10 bases in between. There are 15 residues in the CDR3. Looked up from germline, CDR1 is SGHRS and CDR2 is YFSETQ. CDR3 loop: CASSFTHTSTDTQYF. The DNA of the CDR3 is TGCGCCAGCAGCTTTACCCATACTAGCACAGATACGCAGTATTTT.

The V gene is TRBV6-6, the J gene TRBJ2-7; D ambiguous. Germline assignment: CDR1 MNHNY and CDR2 SVGAGI (reference sequence). This CDR3 comprises 12 residues. V was clipped by 2 bases and J by 9 bases, with 11 bases between them. CDR3 amino acids: CASSYPQSGQYF. In nucleotides, the CDR3 is TGTGCCAGCAGTTACCCCCAGTCGGGGCAGTACTTC.

Only a few counts were recorded for this clone. The V call is TRBV29-1, the J call TRBJ2-1; 7 bases are a match to TRBD2. Germline-derived CDR1 and CDR2 are SQVTM and ANQGSEA. This CDR3 is built from 12 residues. The trim removed 3 bases at V and 9 bases at J, leaving 5 bases unmatched. The CDR3 reads CSVESGEGEQFF. The CDR3, as DNA: TGCAGCGTTGAGTCGGGGGAGGGTGAGCAGTTCTTC.

The chain recombines TRBV4-2 with TRBJ2-3, with 9 positions matching TRBD2. Germline V gene sequence: CDR1 LGHNA, CDR2 YNFKEQ. After removal of 0 bases from V and 1 base from J, the junction contained 5 bases not matched to a gene. This CDR3 is built from 17 residues. This CDR3 reads CASSQDPASGGTDTQYF. CDR3 nucleotides: TGTGCCAGCAGCCAAGATCCGGCTAGCGGGGGCACAGATACGCAGTATTTT.

This chain uses TRBV5-1 with TRBJ2-5; 7 bases map to TRBD1. Germline CDR1 SGHRS, CDR2 YFSETQ. With V trimmed by 0 bases and J by 5 bases, 1 base remained unmatched. The CDR3 runs to 13 residues. For the CDR3, the DNA is TGCGCCAGCAGCTTGGGCAGGGGGGAGACCCAGTACTTC. This codes for CASSLGRGETQYF.

This clone has just a few counts. The V gene is TRBV2, the J gene TRBJ2-7, with D possibly TRBD1 on 6 matching bases. CDR1 and CDR2 from the germline V gene are SNHLY and FYNNEI. The CDR3 consists of 16 residues. Trimming stripped 5 bases from V and 2 bases from J, with 19 bases between. This chain's CDR3 is CASSFSRDKGTYEQYF. Here the CDR3 DNA reads TGTGCCAGCAGTTTTTCCCGGGACAAGGGAACCTACGAGCAGTACTTC. The full variable domain, rest sourced from reference TRBV2 and TRBJ2-7, is EPEVTQTPSHQVTQMGQEVILRCVPISNHLYFYWYRQILGQKVEFLVSFYNNEISEKSEIFDDQFSVERPDGSNFTLKIRSTKLEDSAMYFCASSFSRDKGTYEQYFGPGTRLTVT.

This clone was seen more than once but under ten times. V usage is TRBV5-4 and J usage is TRBJ2-7; maybe TRBD1 (6 bases). The V end lost 1 base, the J end lost 0 bases, and 8 bases lay between the germline ends. The CDR3 sequence is 14 residues long. Germline CDR1 is SGHNT and CDR2 is YYREEE (reference sequence). Here the CDR3 DNA reads TGTGCCAGCAGCTTGCAGGGGAGCTCCTACGAGCAGTACTTC. Translated: CASSLQGSSYEQYF.

The chain is built from TRBV4-1 and TRBJ2-7, with TRBD1 identical over 12 bases. Germline trimming cut 3 bases from V and 4 bases from J; bases unmatched to any gene: 7. This CDR3 contains 16 residues. The germline CDR1 and CDR2 sequences are MGHRA and YSYEKL. CDR3 in amino acids: CASSQGPGQGAYEQYF. The DNA for the CDR3 is TGCGCCAGCAGCCAGGGACCGGGACAGGGGGCTTACGAGCAGTACTTC.

The genes are TRBV2 and TRBJ2-2; possible D gene TRBD2, 5 bases. This CDR3 is 13 amino acids long. The V and J ends lost 6 bases and 8 bases respectively, with 13 bases between them. Germline-derived CDR1 and CDR2 are SNHLY and FYNNEI. The CDR3 DNA sequence: TGTGCCAGCAGCCGTTCGAGGGTAGGGGAGCTGTTTTTT. The encoded protein is CASSRSRVGELFF.